This TCR beta chain was recorded in a study of blood T cell repertoires in COVID-19. Across the study: From T cells, B-cell-depleted T cells, or PBMCs came the material, which was cDNA or gDNA.

Per germline, CDR1 DFQATT and CDR2 SNEGSKA (reference sequence). The CDR3 extends over 11 amino acids. V was cut by 5 bases and J by 7 bases, with 10 bases left in between. In the original processing: Estimation of nucleated cell counts relied on the amplification of reference gene primers. Method: immunoSEQ multiplex PCR; TCRdb's copy keeps in-frame clones and lacks some. V and J calls and clone size follow that table, whereas D and trimming were derived from the DNA. The sample has 350,000 to 450,000 clones; 90% to 95% are singletons. Contact with a PCR-confirmed or clinician-diagnosed COVID-19 case occurred within 2 weeks of entry.

Sequenced sample: PBMCs or T cells enriched from blood (not recorded which). The chain employs TRBV20-1 and TRBJ2-3; D is undetermined. The clonotype comes from a woman aged 40 to 50 who had been exposed to COVID-19. CDR3 coding DNA: TGCAGTGCTCACTCGCTCAATACGCAGTATTTT. Protein: CSAHSLNTQYF.